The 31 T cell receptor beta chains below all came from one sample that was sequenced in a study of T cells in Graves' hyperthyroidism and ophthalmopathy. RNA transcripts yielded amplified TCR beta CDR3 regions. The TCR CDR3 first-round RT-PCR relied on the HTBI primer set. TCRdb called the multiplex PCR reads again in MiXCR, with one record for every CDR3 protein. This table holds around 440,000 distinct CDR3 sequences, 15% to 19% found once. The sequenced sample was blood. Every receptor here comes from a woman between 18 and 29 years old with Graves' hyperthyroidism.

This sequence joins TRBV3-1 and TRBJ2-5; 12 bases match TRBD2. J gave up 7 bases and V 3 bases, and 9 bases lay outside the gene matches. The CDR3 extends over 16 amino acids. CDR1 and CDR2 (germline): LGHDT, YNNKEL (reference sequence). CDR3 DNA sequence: TGTGCCAGCAGCCAGCCCGGGACTAGCGGGTCAGTGACCCAGTACTTC. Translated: CASSQPGTSGSVTQYF.

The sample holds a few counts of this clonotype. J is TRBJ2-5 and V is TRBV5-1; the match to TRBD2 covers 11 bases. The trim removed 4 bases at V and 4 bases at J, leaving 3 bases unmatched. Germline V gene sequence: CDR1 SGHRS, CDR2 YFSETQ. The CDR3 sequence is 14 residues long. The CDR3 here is CASSHSGGAETQYF. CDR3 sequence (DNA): TGCGCCAGCAGCCATAGCGGGGGGGCAGAGACCCAGTACTTC.

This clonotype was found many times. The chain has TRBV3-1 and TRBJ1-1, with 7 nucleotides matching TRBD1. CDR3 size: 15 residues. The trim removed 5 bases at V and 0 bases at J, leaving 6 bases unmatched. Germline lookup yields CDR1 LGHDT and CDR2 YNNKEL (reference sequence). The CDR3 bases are TGTGCCAGCAGCAGAAGGACAGGTCTGAACACTGAAGCTTTCTTT. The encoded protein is CASSRRTGLNTEAFF. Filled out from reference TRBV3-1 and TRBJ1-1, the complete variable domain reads DTAVSQTPKYLVTQMGNDKSIKCEQNLGHDTMYWYKQDSKKFLKIMFSYNNKELIINETVPNRFSPKSPDKAHLNLHINSLELGDSAVYFCASSRRTGLNTEAFFGQGTRLTVV.

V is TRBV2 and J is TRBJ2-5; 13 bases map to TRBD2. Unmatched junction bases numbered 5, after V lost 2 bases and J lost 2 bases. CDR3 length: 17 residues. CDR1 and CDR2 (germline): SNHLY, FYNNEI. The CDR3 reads CASSEIPGLAGQETQYF. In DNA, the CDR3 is TGTGCCAGCAGTGAAATTCCGGGACTAGCGGGACAAGAGACCCAGTACTTC.

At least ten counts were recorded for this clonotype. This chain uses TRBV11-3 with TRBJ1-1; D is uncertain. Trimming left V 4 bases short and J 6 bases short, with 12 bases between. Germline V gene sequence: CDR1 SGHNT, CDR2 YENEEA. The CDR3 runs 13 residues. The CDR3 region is CASSSLDNAEAFF. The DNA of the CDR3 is TGTGCCAGCAGCTCCCTTGACAACGCTGAAGCTTTCTTT.

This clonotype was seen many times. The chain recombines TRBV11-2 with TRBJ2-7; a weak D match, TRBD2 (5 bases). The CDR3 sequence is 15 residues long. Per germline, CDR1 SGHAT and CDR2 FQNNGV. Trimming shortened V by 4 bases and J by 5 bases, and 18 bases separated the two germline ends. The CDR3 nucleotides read TGTGCCAGCAGCTCTCATCGGGGTCAGGACCACGAGCAGTACTTC. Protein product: CASSSHRGQDHEQYF. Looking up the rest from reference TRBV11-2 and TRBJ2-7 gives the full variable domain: EAGVAQSPRYKIIEKRQSVAFWCNPISGHATLYWYQQILGQGPKLLIQFQNNGVVDDSQLPKDRFSAERLKGVDSTLKIQPAKLEDSAVYLCASSSHRGQDHEQYFGPGTRLTVT.

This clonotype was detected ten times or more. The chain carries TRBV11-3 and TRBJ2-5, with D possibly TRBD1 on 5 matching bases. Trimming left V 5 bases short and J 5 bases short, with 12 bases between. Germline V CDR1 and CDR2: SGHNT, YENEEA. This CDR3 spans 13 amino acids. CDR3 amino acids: CASSLSGKETQYF. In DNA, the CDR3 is TGTGCCAGCAGCCTATCAGGGAAGGAGACCCAGTACTTC. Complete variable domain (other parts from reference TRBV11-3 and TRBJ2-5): EAGVVQSPRYKIIEKKQPVAFWCNPISGHNTLYWYLQNLGQGPELLIRYENEEAVDDSQLPKDRFSAERLKGVDSTLKIQPAELGDSAVYLCASSLSGKETQYFGPGTRLLVL.

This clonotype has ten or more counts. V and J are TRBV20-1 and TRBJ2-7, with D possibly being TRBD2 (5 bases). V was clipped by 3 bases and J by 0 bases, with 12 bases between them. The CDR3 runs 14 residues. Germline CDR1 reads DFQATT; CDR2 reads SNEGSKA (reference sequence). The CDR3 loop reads CSASETGSSYEQYF. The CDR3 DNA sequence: TGCAGTGCTAGCGAGACGGGAAGCTCCTACGAGCAGTACTTC.

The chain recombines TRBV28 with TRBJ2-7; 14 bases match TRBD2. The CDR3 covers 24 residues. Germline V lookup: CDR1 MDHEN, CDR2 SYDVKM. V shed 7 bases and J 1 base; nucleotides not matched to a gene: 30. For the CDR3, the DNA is TGTGCCAGCACCCCGACTAGCGGGAGGGTCGACACCGGGGAGCTCAGGGGATCATCCTACGAGCAGTACTTC. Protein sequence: CASTPTSGRVDTGELRGSSYEQYF. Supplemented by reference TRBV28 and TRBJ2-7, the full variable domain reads DVKVTQSSRYLVKRTGEKVFLECVQDMDHENMFWYRQDPGLGLRLIYFSYDVKMKEKGDIPEGYSVSREKKERFSLILESASTNQTSMYLCASTPTSGRVDTGELRGSSYEQYFGPGTRLTVT.

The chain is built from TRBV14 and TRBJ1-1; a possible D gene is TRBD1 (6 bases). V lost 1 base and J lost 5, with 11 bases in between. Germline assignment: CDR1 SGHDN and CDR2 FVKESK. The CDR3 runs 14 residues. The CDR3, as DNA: TGTGCCAGCAGCCAAGGATGGGGGCGTACTGAAGCTTTCTTT. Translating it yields CASSQGWGRTEAFF.

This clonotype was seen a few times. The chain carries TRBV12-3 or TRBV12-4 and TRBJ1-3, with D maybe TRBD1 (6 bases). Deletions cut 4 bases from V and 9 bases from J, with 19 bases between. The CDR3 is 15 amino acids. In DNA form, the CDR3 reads TGTGCCAGCAGTTCGACAGGAGGACCCCGGGGCACCATATATTTT. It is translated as CASSSTGGPRGTIYF.

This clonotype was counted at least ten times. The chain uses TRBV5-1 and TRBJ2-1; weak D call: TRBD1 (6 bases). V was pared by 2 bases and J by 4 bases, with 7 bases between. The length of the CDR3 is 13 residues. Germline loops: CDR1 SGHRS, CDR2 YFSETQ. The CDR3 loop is CASSFGQYNEQFF. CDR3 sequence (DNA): TGCGCCAGCAGCTTTGGACAGTACAATGAGCAGTTCTTC.

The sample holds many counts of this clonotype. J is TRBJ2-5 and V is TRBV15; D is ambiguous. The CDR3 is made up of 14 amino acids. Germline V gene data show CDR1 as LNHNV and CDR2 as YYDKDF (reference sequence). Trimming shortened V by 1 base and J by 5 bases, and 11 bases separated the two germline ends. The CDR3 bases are TGTGCCACCAGCAGAGGCCCGGGTGGGGAGACCCAGTACTTC. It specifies CATSRGPGGETQYF.

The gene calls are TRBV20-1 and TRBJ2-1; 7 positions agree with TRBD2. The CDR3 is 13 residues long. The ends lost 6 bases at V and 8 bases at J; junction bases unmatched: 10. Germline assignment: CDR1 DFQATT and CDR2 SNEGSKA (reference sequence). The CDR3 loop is CSAPVGGGYEQFF. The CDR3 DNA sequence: TGCAGTGCCCCCGTGGGCGGGGGTTATGAGCAGTTCTTC.

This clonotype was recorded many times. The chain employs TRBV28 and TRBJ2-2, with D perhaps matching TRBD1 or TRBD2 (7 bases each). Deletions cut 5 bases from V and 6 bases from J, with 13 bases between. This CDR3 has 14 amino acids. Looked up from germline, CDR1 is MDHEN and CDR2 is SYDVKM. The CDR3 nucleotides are TGTGCCAGCAGTCCACAGGGGAGGGCCGGGGAGCTGTTTTTT. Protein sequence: CASSPQGRAGELFF.

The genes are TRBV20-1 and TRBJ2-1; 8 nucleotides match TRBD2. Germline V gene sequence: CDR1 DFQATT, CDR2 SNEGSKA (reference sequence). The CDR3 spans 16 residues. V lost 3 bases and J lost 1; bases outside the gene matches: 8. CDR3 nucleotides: TGCAGTGCTAGGAATAGCGGGACCGTTTCCTACAATGAGCAGTTCTTC. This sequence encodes CSARNSGTVSYNEQFF.

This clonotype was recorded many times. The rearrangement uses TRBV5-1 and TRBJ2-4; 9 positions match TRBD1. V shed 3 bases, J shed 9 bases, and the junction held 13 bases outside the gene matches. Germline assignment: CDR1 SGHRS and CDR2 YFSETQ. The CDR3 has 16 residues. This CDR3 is CASSSELGQGVGIQYF. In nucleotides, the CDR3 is TGCGCCAGCAGCTCAGAACTGGGACAGGGTGTGGGCATTCAGTACTTC.

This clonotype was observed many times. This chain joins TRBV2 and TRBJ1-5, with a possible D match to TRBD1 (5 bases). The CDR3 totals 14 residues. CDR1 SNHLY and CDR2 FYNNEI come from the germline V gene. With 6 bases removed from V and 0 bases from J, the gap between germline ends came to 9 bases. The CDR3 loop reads CASSRTSSNQPQHF. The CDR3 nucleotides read TGTGCCAGCAGCAGGACATCTAGCAATCAGCCCCAGCATTTT.

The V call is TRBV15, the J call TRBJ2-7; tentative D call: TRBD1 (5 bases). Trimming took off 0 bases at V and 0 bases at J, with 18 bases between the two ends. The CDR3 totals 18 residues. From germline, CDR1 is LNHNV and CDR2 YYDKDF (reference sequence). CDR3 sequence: CATSRETADKSFSYEQYF. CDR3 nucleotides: TGTGCCACCAGCAGAGAGACAGCCGACAAGTCGTTCTCCTACGAGCAGTACTTC.

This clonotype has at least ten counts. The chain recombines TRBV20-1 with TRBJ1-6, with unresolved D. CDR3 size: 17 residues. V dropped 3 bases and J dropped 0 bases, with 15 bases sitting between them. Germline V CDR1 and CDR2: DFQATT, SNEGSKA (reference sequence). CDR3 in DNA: TGCAGTGCTAGGTCGGGCTTGACGGCCTCCTATAATTCACCCCTCCACTTT. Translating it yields CSARSGLTASYNSPLHF.

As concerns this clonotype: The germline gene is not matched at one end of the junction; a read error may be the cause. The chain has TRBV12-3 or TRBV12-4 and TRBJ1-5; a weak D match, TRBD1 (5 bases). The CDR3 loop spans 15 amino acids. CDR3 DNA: TGTGCCAGCAGGTCGCTTTGGACTAGCGGGGCCCCCCCAGATTTT. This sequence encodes CASRSLWTSGAPPDF.

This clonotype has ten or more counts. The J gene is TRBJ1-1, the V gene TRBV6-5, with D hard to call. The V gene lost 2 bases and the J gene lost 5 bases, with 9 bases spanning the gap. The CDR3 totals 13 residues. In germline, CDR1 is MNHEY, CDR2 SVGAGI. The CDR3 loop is CASSYGPGTEAFF. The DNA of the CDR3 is TGTGCCAGCAGTTACGGGCCCGGAACTGAAGCTTTCTTT.

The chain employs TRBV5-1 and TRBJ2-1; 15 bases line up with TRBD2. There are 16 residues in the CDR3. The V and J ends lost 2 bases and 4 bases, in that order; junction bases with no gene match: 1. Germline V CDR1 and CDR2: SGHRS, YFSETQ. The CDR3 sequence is CASSFGTSGGYNEQFF. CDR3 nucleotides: TGCGCCAGCAGCTTTGGGACTAGCGGGGGGTACAATGAGCAGTTCTTC.

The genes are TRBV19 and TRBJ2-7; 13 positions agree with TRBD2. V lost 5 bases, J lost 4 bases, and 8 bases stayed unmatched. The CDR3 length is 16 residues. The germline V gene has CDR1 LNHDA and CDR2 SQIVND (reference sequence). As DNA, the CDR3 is TGTGCCAGTAGTCTGCGGACTAGCGGGAGTATATACGAGCAGTACTTC. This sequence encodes CASSLRTSGSIYEQYF.

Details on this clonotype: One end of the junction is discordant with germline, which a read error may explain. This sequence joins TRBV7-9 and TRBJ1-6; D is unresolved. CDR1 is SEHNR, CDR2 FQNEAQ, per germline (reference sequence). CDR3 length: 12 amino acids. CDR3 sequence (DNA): TGTGCCAGCAGCTTGAGGGATTCACCCCTCCGCTTT. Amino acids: CASSLRDSPLRF. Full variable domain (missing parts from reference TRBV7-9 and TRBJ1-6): DTGVSQNPRHKITKRGQNVTFRCDPISEHNRLYWYRQTLGQGPEFLTYFQNEAQLEKSRLLSDRFSAERPKGSFSTLEIQRTEQGDSAMYLCASSLRDSPLRFGNGTRLTVT.

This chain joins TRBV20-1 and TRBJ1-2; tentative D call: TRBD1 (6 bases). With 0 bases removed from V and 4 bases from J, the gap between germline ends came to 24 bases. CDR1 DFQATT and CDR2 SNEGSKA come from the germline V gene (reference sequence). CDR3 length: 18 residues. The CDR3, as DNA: TGCAGTGCTAGAGATCCTGGGAGGACAGCGGACCCCAGCTATGGCTACACCTTC. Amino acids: CSARDPGRTADPSYGYTF.

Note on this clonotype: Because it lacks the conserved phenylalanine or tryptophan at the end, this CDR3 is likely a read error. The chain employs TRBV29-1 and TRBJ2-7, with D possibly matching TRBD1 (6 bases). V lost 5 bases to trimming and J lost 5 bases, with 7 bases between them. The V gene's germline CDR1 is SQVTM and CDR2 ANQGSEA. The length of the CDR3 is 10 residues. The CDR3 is CSVRTDEQYL. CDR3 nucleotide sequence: TGCAGCGTTCGGACAGACGAGCAGTACCTC.

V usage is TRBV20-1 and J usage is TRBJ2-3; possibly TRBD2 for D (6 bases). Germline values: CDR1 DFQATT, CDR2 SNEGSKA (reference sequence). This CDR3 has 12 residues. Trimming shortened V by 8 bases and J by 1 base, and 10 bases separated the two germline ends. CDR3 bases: TGCAGTCCCGGGGGTCGCACAGATACGCAGTATTTT. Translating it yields CSPGGRTDTQYF.

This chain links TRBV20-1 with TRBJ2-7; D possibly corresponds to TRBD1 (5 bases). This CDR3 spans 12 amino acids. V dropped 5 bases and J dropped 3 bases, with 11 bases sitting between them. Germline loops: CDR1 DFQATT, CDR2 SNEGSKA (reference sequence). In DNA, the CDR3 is TGCAGTGCTGTGGACAACGACTACGAGCAGTACTTC. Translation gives CSAVDNDYEQYF.

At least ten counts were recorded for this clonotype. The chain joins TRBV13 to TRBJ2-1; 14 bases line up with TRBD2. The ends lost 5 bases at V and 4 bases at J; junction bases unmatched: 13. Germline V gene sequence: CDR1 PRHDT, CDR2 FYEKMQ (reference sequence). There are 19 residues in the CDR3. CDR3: CASSPRSYGLAGGYNEQFF. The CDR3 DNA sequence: TGTGCCAGCAGCCCCCGGAGTTATGGACTAGCGGGAGGTTACAATGAGCAGTTCTTC.

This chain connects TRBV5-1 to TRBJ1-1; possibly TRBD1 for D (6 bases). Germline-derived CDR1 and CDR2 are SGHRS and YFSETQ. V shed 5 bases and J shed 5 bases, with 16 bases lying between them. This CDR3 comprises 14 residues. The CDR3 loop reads CASSKDVRGTEAFF. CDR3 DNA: TGCGCCAGCAGTAAGGACGTCAGGGGTACTGAAGCTTTCTTT.